Sequencing of this T cell receptor (beta chain) was carried out in a study of blood T cell repertoires in COVID-19. Study as a whole: There were acute and convalescent COVID-19 samples, and they came from the United States, Italy and Spain.

Germline assignment: CDR1 DFQATT and CDR2 SNEGSKA (reference sequence). The J segment lost 5 bases and the V segment lost 3 bases, leaving 5 bases of the junction unmatched. This CDR3 is 14 amino acids long. Profiling relied on immunoSEQ multiplex PCR, and the TCRdb table lists in-frame clones only, not all of them. This sample has 56,000 or so clones, with around nine tenths found just once. What was sequenced was peripheral blood. The genes are TRBV20-1 and TRBJ2-2, with 8 positions matching TRBD2. The clonotype originates from a man aged 50-60 years with acute or convalescent COVID-19. As DNA, the CDR3 is TGCAGTGCTAGTCTGGCGGGAGGAACCGGGGAGCTGTTTTTT. It specifies CSASLAGGTGELFF.